This entry concerns a single T cell receptor beta chain. Antigen specificity is unknown. The data stem from a study of cytomegalovirus exposure and HLA in healthy donors. The study's findings and limits: Earlier analysis found most TCR beta V segments productive about 90% or about 30% of the time.

The CDR3 has 16 amino acids. Germline V lookup: CDR1 SGHTA, CDR2 FQGTGA. V dropped 3 bases and J dropped 5; count of bases not matched to a gene: 9. 13 Jbeta primers and 60 Vbeta primers were used for the PCR. Some clones are missing from TCRdb's copy, which holds only in-frame ones; the method was immunoSEQ multiplex PCR. The data contain about 130,000 clones, just over 75% of them seen just once; the ten biggest clones take up approximately 1.7%. This clonotype was sampled from a woman in her forties or fifties in good health and CMV-seronegative. The V gene is TRBV7-3, the J gene TRBJ2-3; 9 bases line up with TRBD2. The sample consisted of PBMCs. CDR3: CASSFTISGSGDTQYF. The CDR3, as DNA: TGTGCCAGCAGCTTTACAATTAGCGGGAGCGGAGATACGCAGTATTTT.